This T cell receptor (beta chain) was identified during a study of CD8+ T cells in alopecia areata (dated by TCRdb to 2017 to 2018). Study-level background: The treated patients, all with moderate-to-severe alopecia areata, were enrolled in an open-label pilot trial of oral tofacitinib given at 5 to 10 mg twice daily. RNA was obtained with the PAXgene miRNA kit for fixed scalp, the miRNeasy kit for PBMCs, and the RNeasy kit for mouse skin. Biopsies were taken from tofacitinib-treated patients at baseline and at 4 and 24 weeks of treatment, and a later scalp biopsy was taken in several of the tofacitinib-treated patients. Tofacitinib was administered for 6 to 18 months, and 6 months of follow-up off drug were then conducted to assess delayed response and recurrence. High-throughput TCRbeta sequencing was used to examine T cell clonal expansion in alopecia areata in both the C3H/HeJ mouse model and human patients. In humans, TCRbeta sequencing was performed on scalp tissue and on sorted CD4+ and CD8+ peripheral blood T cells from healthy controls and from patients with patchy or totalis/universalis alopecia areata. Scalp clonality was compared across normal scalp (n=4), patchy alopecia areata scalp (n=8), and alopecia totalis/universalis scalp (n=8). For the treated patients, the SALT score, which quantifies what percentage of scalp surface area is affected, served as the measure of disease severity. immunoSEQ multiplex PCR using 35 Vbeta forward primers and 13 Jbeta reverse primers was used to amplify TCRbeta CDR3 regions.

Overall study results and their limits: Because the treated cohort was small and had only one nonresponder, larger studies are needed to examine links between baseline CD8+ expansion and response. Higher clonality and more expanded CD8+ clones were observed in lesional scalp than in normal scalp, particularly in alopecia totalis/universalis, a finding suggestive of antigenic drive. Many expanded lesional clones were found to persist in scalp and blood during tofacitinib treatment, and relapse after treatment cessation may be partly explained by this persistence. Compared with mice, TCR sequences shared between patients were less clear, possibly partly because of HLA diversity across the patient population. Unlike mouse skin, which is dominated by gammadelta T cells, normal human skin has resident alphabeta T cells that are also sequenced, and this complicates analysis of the scalp TCR repertoire. Scalp clonality and the number of expanded CD8+ clones among the top 100 scalp clones were significantly decreased by tofacitinib.

The method behind the library was the immunoSEQ multiplex PCR assay. RNA was extracted from all samples and reverse transcribed into cDNA as template for TCR sequencing. SuperScript III was used for first-strand cDNA synthesis, primed with a 2:1 mix of oligo-dT and random hexamers. A synthetic immune receptor repertoire was used to assess amplification bias, and residual bias was removed computationally. From the authors' description of their analysis: After raw reads were preprocessed to remove errors, the CDR3 was defined following IMGT conventions as running from the conserved cysteine to phenylalanine. Clonality was computed by normalizing Shannon entropy by log2 of the number of productive unique TCRs and subtracting the result from 1. Scalp TCRbeta sequences were cross-referenced with sorted blood CD4 and CD8 repertoires so that the CD4 or CD8 identity of scalp clones could be inferred. TCRdb carries this immuneACCESS record with in-frame sequences only. Its versions omit some clonotypes, under half of them owing to an unresolved V gene in the studies checked, with the rest unexplained. The D gene and trimming were derived from the DNA, and the V and J assignments and clone size from that table. This sample is represented by some 200,000 clones; about 58% of them were singletons. The ten biggest clones cover roughly 1.5% of the sample.

A note on this clone: Its antigen is unknown. No base quality values were provided; no much bigger clone lies one nucleotide off.

In light of the paper, this sample's time point label describes: 4 weeks on oral tofacitinib. Reading the label with the study, this specimen's treatment or condition is: oral pan-JAK inhibitor, 5-10 mg twice daily. Lesional scalp punch biopsies and peripheral blood were obtained from alopecia areata patients. PBMCs were separated by density centrifugation and stained for CD3, CD4 and CD8, after which CD4+ and CD8+ T cells were sorted on a FACSAria. Taken from cysteine to phenylalanine, the CDR3 has 16 residues. The kept DNA is CDR3 alone, 48 bases in frame from the first base. The germline V gene sets CDR1 to SGDLS and CDR2 to YYNGEE. From V the trimming removes 3 bases and from J it removes 4 bases, while the gene matches leave 5 bases of the junction unaccounted for.

Sample: CD4+ T cells sorted from blood, taken at week 4, from a patient treated with tofacitinib. The TCR comes from a human donor with alopecia areata. The sequence is built from TRBV9 and TRBJ2-3, and 13 junctional nucleotides match TRBD2. The nucleotide sequence reads as follows: TGTGCCAGCAGCGGAACTAGCGGGGGGGCTGCAGATACGCAGTATTTT. Translated, this gives CASSGTSGGAADTQYF. Reference TRBV9 and TRBJ2-3 genes cover what lies past the CDR3, so the full variable domain is DSGVTQTPKHLITATGQRVTLRCSPRSGDLSVYWYQQSLDQGLQFLIQYYNGEERAKGNILERFSAQQFPDLHSELNLSSLELGDSALYFCASSGTSGGAADTQYFGPGTRLTVL.